This note documents a single TCR beta chain sequence. The antigen remains undetermined. The data belong to a study of cytomegalovirus exposure and HLA in healthy donors. Study as a whole: A previous analysis identified 90 million to 140 million unique TCR beta sequences derived from around 200 million T cells. Study-level points and caveats: The study dropped some indistinguishable V segments, TRBV6-2 and TRBV6-3 among them. Cytomegalovirus status was reportedly diagnosed by the classifier with high specificity and sensitivity. A later analysis found common viral pathogens apparently linked to several of the most significant clusters.

The CDR3 spans 15 residues. The germline gives CDR1 SGHTA, CDR2 FQGNSA. V lost 1 base and J 2 bases, leaving 9 bases between the germline ends. Amplification used 60 Vbeta primers and 13 Jbeta primers. TCRdb's table, derived via immunoSEQ multiplex PCR, lists solely in-frame clones and lacks some. Among approximately 200,000 clones listed, 65% to 80% were seen once. The rearrangement uses TRBV7-2 and TRBJ2-1; perhaps TRBD2 as D (7 bases). What was sequenced was PBMCs. The clonotype originates from a man aged 25-40 years in good health and CMV-seropositive. The CDR3 DNA follows: TGTGCCAGCAGCTTAGTGGGGGGGCCCTACAATGAGCAGTTCTTC. Protein sequence: CASSLVGGPYNEQFF. Full variable domain (rest looked up from reference TRBV7-2 and TRBJ2-1): GAGVSQSPSNKVTEKGKDVELRCDPISGHTALYWYRQSLGQGLEFLIYFQGNSAPDKSGLPSDRFSAERTGGSVSTLTIQRTQQEDSAVYLCASSLVGGPYNEQFFGPGTRLTVL.